Following are 30 T cell receptor beta chains from one sample sequenced in a study of breast tumors, draining lymph nodes, adjacent tissues. MiXCR, applied by TCRdb to the multiplex PCR reads, yields one record per CDR3 protein. The sample consists of about 47,000 distinct CDR3 sequences, around 23% of them appearing once. Sequencing used breast tumor tissue. The receptor source for this set is a female donor with breast cancer. Some clones in this sample may be carry-over from other donors' samples.

This clonotype showed up many times. The chain employs TRBV11-1 and TRBJ2-2, with D hard to call. The CDR3 is 14 amino acids. The germline V gene encodes CDR1 SGHAT and CDR2 FQDESV (reference sequence). Trimming cost V 5 bases and J 5 bases, with 12 bases left between them. CDR3 in DNA: TGTGCCAGCAGCCGATACAAAATAACCGGGGAGCTGTTTTTT. It specifies CASSRYKITGELFF.

This clonotype was counted at least ten times. The genes are TRBV12-3 or TRBV12-4 and TRBJ1-2; a weak D match, TRBD1 (5 bases). V dropped 5 bases and J dropped 8 bases, with 15 bases sitting between them. The CDR3 loop spans 13 amino acids. The DNA of the CDR3 is TGTGCCAGCAGTCCCTCCGGGGGATACGGCTACACCTTC. Protein product: CASSPSGGYGYTF.

The V gene is TRBV20-1, the J gene TRBJ2-7; 7 bases fit TRBD2. CDR3 length: 11 amino acids. Looked up from germline, CDR1 is DFQATT and CDR2 is SNEGSKA (reference sequence). J lost 6 bases, V lost 1 base, and 0 bases had no gene match. As DNA, the CDR3 is TGCAGTGCTAGAGCGGGGGGCGAGCAGTACTTC. Translated: CSARAGGEQYF.

In its sample, this clonotype was seen a few times. The chain couples TRBV11-2 to TRBJ1-1, with D uncertain. The CDR3 length is 17 residues. In germline, CDR1 is SGHAT, CDR2 FQNNGV. The germline V and J ends were trimmed by 1 base and 0 bases, with 15 bases remaining between them. The chain's CDR3 is CASSLGLGRSMNTEAFF. CDR3 nucleotide sequence: TGTGCCAGCAGCTTAGGTTTAGGGCGATCTATGAACACTGAAGCTTTCTTT. Full variable domain (outside the CDR3, taken from reference TRBV11-2 and TRBJ1-1): EAGVAQSPRYKIIEKRQSVAFWCNPISGHATLYWYQQILGQGPKLLIQFQNNGVVDDSQLPKDRFSAERLKGVDSTLKIQPAKLEDSAVYLCASSLGLGRSMNTEAFFGQGTRLTVV.

Remarks on this clonotype: A much larger clone differs by one base, so this may be a read error. The CDR3 carries no conserved terminal phenylalanine or tryptophan, so it likely arises from a read error. J is TRBJ2-1 and V is TRBV20-1; D gene unclear. Germline assignment: CDR1 DFQATT and CDR2 SNEGSKA (reference sequence). The germline V and J ends were trimmed by 5 bases and 6 bases, with 5 bases remaining between them. The CDR3 runs 10 residues. The CDR3 protein is CSAARNEQFL. CDR3 coding DNA: TGCAGTGCTGCTCGCAATGAGCAGTTCCTC.

The table lists this clonotype with many counts. J is TRBJ1-5 and V is TRBV27; 10 bases align to TRBD1. The V segment lost 2 bases and the J segment 4 bases; nucleotides outside the gene matches: 5. Germline loops: CDR1 MNHEY, CDR2 SMNVEV (reference sequence). The CDR3 has 16 amino acids. CDR3 sequence reads: CASSLHGTGDNQPQHF. DNA for the CDR3: TGTGCCAGCAGTTTACATGGGACAGGGGATAATCAGCCCCAGCATTTT.

This clonotype was detected a few times. J is TRBJ1-5 and V is TRBV6-2 or TRBV6-3; a weak D match, TRBD1 (6 bases). The CDR3 length is 19 residues. V was cut by 2 bases and J by 0 bases, with 20 bases left in between. Germline V gives CDR1 MNHEY, CDR2 SVGEGT. In DNA form, the CDR3 reads TGTGCCAGCAGTTACCCAGGGGTTAGGGGGAGGTATAGCAATCAGCCCCAGCATTTT. The encoded protein is CASSYPGVRGRYSNQPQHF.

The chain employs TRBV28 and TRBJ2-1, with TRBD2 matching over 7 bases. The CDR3 is made up of 15 amino acids. Losses at the gene ends were 6 bases for V and 2 bases for J; bases not matched to a gene: 7. Germline values: CDR1 MDHEN, CDR2 SYDVKM. The CDR3 coding sequence is TGTGCCAGCAGAGAAACTAGCGAAGCCTACAATGAGCAGTTCTTC. This codes for CASRETSEAYNEQFF.

This clonotype turned up a few times. The V call is TRBV18, the J call TRBJ1-5, with TRBD1 as a possible D gene (5 bases). Germline CDR1 and CDR2: KGHSH and LQKENI. The length of the CDR3 is 13 residues. Trimming removed 9 bases from V and 1 base from J, with 10 bases in between. The CDR3 DNA reads as TGTGCCAGTTCCAGGGAAAGCAATCAGCCCCAGCATTTT. This sequence encodes CASSRESNQPQHF.

The chain uses TRBV6-1 and TRBJ2-2; 12 nucleotides line up with TRBD2. V shed 6 bases and J 5 bases; nucleotides not matched to a gene: 7. Per germline, CDR1 MNHNS and CDR2 SASEGT. CDR3 length: 16 residues. The CDR3 region has the DNA TGTGCCAGCAGCTCACTAGCGGGGGGACCAACCGGGGAGCTGTTTTTT. Translated: CASSSLAGGPTGELFF.

In this sample, this clonotype turned up many times. The chain carries TRBV7-2 and TRBJ1-5; perhaps TRBD1 as D (5 bases). Trimming removed 3 bases at V and 5 bases at J, with 5 bases between. CDR1 is SGHTA, CDR2 FQGNSA, per germline. The CDR3 length is 12 residues. Written as DNA, the CDR3 is TGTGCCAGCAGCTTGACAGATCAGCCCCAGCATTTT. It codes for CASSLTDQPQHF.

In its sample, this clonotype was seen many times. V gene TRBV29-1 combines with J gene TRBJ2-1; possibly TRBD1 for D (5 bases). V lost 3 bases and J lost 12, with 9 bases in between. The CDR3 extends over 10 amino acids. Germline V gives CDR1 SQVTM, CDR2 ANQGSEA. The CDR3 is CSVEGPSQFF. The CDR3 nucleotides read TGCAGCGTTGAGGGGCCCTCGCAGTTCTTC.

The rearrangement uses TRBV7-9 and TRBJ1-2, with a possible D match to TRBD1 (5 bases). CDR3 length equals 14 residues. The V and J ends lost 4 bases and 2 bases respectively, with 11 bases between them. CDR1 SEHNR and CDR2 FQNEAQ come from the germline V gene (reference sequence). In nucleotides, the CDR3 is TGTGCCAGCAGCTCAACCGGGACCAACTATGGCTACACCTTC. This sequence encodes CASSSTGTNYGYTF.

There are a few counts of this clonotype. A much larger clone is a single base away; this may be a read error. The J gene is TRBJ1-5, the V gene TRBV20-1, with 7 bases that match TRBD1. The germline CDR1 and CDR2 sequences are DFQATT and SNEGSKA (reference sequence). Trimming took 4 bases from V and 6 from J; bases not matched to a gene: 12. The CDR3 contains 15 residues. As DNA, the CDR3 is TGCAGTGCTACTGTACAGGGGACTTTAGGTCAGCCCCAGCATTTT. Translation gives CSATVQGTLGQPQHF.

This clonotype was observed many times. The rearrangement links TRBV2 to TRBJ2-7; 7 bases are a match to TRBD2. Unmatched junction bases numbered 8, after V lost 8 bases and J lost 4 bases. The germline V gene encodes CDR1 SNHLY and CDR2 FYNNEI. The CDR3 length is 13 residues. The CDR3 here is CASASGGRYEQYF. The CDR3 DNA follows: TGTGCCAGCGCGTCGGGGGGTCGGTACGAGCAGTACTTC.

This clonotype occurred many times. The chain recombines TRBV6-4 with TRBJ2-1; no firm D call. V was shortened by 7 bases and J by 7 bases, with 23 bases between the two germline ends. The CDR3 is 16 amino acids. The V gene's germline CDR1 is MRHNA and CDR2 SNTAGT. CDR3 sequence: CASTAPLRPLQNEQFF. The CDR3, as DNA: TGTGCCAGCACCGCCCCGTTACGGCCCCTACAGAATGAGCAGTTCTTC.

The table lists this clonotype with many counts. The chain joins TRBV9 to TRBJ1-4, with 10 bases aligning to TRBD1. The V gene end was trimmed by 3 bases and the J gene end by 3 bases; junction bases not matched to a gene: 5. The CDR3 is 16 residues long. Germline CDR1 SGDLS, CDR2 YYNGEE. The CDR3 DNA is TGTGCCAGCAGCGGGGGACAGGGGAGTGCTAATGAAAAACTGTTTTTT. Translation: CASSGGQGSANEKLFF.

Ten or more counts support this clonotype. The chain joins TRBV3-1 to TRBJ2-7, with unresolved D. Trimming took 1 base from V and 2 from J, leaving 9 bases between them. This CDR3 is 14 amino acids long. Germline-derived CDR1 and CDR2 are LGHDT and YNNKEL (reference sequence). The CDR3 reads CASSQGISAYEQYF. DNA for the CDR3: TGTGCCAGCAGCCAAGGAATCAGCGCCTACGAGCAGTACTTC.

This clonotype was observed at least ten times. The chain joins TRBV5-1 to TRBJ1-2; 9 positions agree with TRBD1. From germline, CDR1 is SGHRS and CDR2 YFSETQ. Trimming removed 5 bases from V and 7 bases from J; junction bases left unmatched: 6. The CDR3 covers 13 residues. CDR3 sequence: CASSKDRGFGYTF. CDR3 coding DNA: TGCGCCAGCAGTAAGGACAGGGGATTTGGCTACACCTTC.

In its sample, this clonotype was seen many times. V is TRBV5-6 and J is TRBJ2-3, with a tentative D call TRBD1 (5 bases). The germline gives CDR1 SGHDT, CDR2 YYEEEE. The CDR3 has 20 residues. V lost 1 base to trimming and J lost 0 bases, with 24 bases between them. The CDR3, as DNA: TGTGCCAGCAGCTTGAGCAGGTCCACCCCAAGGGGTCCTAGCACAGATACGCAGTATTTT. It encodes CASSLSRSTPRGPSTDTQYF.

This clonotype was found a few times. Relative to the germline gene, one junction end is altered; a read error may explain this. The chain recombines TRBV20-1 with TRBJ1-3; TRBD1 aligns across 8 bases. The CDR3 extends over 13 amino acids. CDR1 and CDR2 (germline): DFQATT, SNEGSKA (reference sequence). CDR3 DNA: TGCAGTGCGGACAGGGAAGCCGGAAACACCTTATATTTT. Translated, it gives CSADREAGNTLYF.

There are many counts of this clonotype. The chain joins TRBV6-5 to TRBJ1-2, with 9 nucleotides matching TRBD1. There are 14 residues in the CDR3. Germline trimming cut 2 bases from V and 7 bases from J; bases unmatched to any gene: 5. CDR1 and CDR2 from the germline V gene are MNHEY and SVGAGI. CDR3 bases: TGTGCCAGCAGTTACGGGACAGGGCGGTCTGGCTACACCTTC. Translation gives CASSYGTGRSGYTF.

This clonotype was counted ten times or more. The CDR3 is CASSSGPMSGNTIYF. The CDR3 DNA sequence: TGTGCCAGCAGTTCGGGGCCGATGTCTGGAAACACCATATATTTT. The chain has TRBV6-5 and TRBJ1-3; TRBD1 is a possible D gene (5 bases). Germline CDR1 MNHEY, CDR2 SVGAGI. This CDR3 region has 15 residues. V was shortened by 4 bases and J by 1 base, with 11 bases between the two germline ends.

In this sample, this clonotype turned up many times. This sequence joins TRBV20-1 and TRBJ2-1, with 9 bases aligning to TRBD2. CDR3 size: 14 residues. CDR1 and CDR2 (germline): DFQATT, SNEGSKA (reference sequence). J gave up 8 bases and V 6 bases, and 11 bases lay outside the gene matches. The CDR3 loop is CSAVIGTSFDEQFF. CDR3 DNA sequence: TGCAGTGCCGTCATCGGGACTAGCTTCGATGAGCAGTTCTTC.

There are many counts of this clonotype. The rearrangement links TRBV20-1 to TRBJ2-3; TRBD2 might be the D (6 bases). The CDR3 totals 14 residues. V shed 5 bases and J shed 2 bases, with 14 bases lying between them. Per the germline V gene, CDR1 is DFQATT and CDR2 is SNEGSKA (reference sequence). The CDR3 DNA follows: TGCAGTGCTTTGAGCATAGCGGCCACAGATACGCAGTATTTT. Encoded protein: CSALSIAATDTQYF.

This clonotype occurred many times. The chain combines TRBV20-1 with TRBJ2-7; 11 bases map to TRBD2. The trim removed 3 bases at V and 5 bases at J, leaving 6 bases unmatched. The germline V gene encodes CDR1 DFQATT and CDR2 SNEGSKA (reference sequence). The CDR3 is made up of 14 amino acids. The CDR3 loop reads CSASLLLAGDEQYF. In DNA, the CDR3 is TGCAGTGCTAGTCTCTTACTAGCGGGAGACGAGCAGTACTTC.

In its sample, this clonotype is medium-sized. The chain combines TRBV7-3 with TRBJ1-2; D perhaps matches TRBD1 (5 bases). CDR3 length: 13 amino acids. Germline values: CDR1 SGHTA, CDR2 FQGTGA. Trimming removed 5 bases from V and 1 base from J, with 8 bases in between. The CDR3 nucleotides are TGTGCCAGCAGCCCAGACAGTAACTATGGCTACACCTTC. Its protein product is CASSPDSNYGYTF.

Ten or more counts support this clonotype. The chain recombines TRBV7-9 with TRBJ1-6, with D maybe TRBD1 (6 bases). The CDR3 spans 16 residues. Trimming cost V 4 bases and J 3 bases, with 13 bases left between them. CDR1 is SEHNR and CDR2 is FQNEAQ in the germline V gene (reference sequence). CDR3 DNA sequence: TGTGCCAGCAGCTCCACAGGGATAATCTATAATTCACCCCTCCACTTT. As protein: CASSSTGIIYNSPLHF.

This chain joins TRBV7-2 and TRBJ2-1, with TRBD2 matching 9 bases. The CDR3 consists of 14 residues. Germline V lookup: CDR1 SGHTA, CDR2 FQGNSA. V trimming: 5 bases; J trimming: 7 bases; junction bases outside the gene matches: 6. Written as DNA, the CDR3 is TGTGCCAGCAGCCTGGGACTAGCCTTTAATGAGCAGTTCTTC. Protein product: CASSLGLAFNEQFF.

This clonotype was seen ten or more times. The chain uses TRBV11-2 and TRBJ1-6; no firm D call. CDR3 length: 14 residues. The ends were cut back, 0 bases at V and 7 bases at J, with 7 bases in the middle. The V gene's germline CDR1 is SGHAT and CDR2 FQNNGV. CDR3 sequence: CASSLERVNSPLHF. CDR3 in DNA: TGTGCCAGCAGCTTAGAAAGAGTAAATTCACCCCTCCACTTT.